The 29 T cell receptor beta chains reported below all come from one sample, sequenced in a study of resident and recirculating memory T cells in vitiligo. The repertoire was sequenced with immunoSEQ multiplex PCR; TCRdb's copy has only in-frame clones and lacks some. The sample contains 75,000 to 95,000 clones, under 95% of which appear only once. The source material was blood. These receptor sequences come from a male donor with vitiligo.

This chain uses TRBV7-9 with TRBJ2-3; 7 bases line up with TRBD2. Germline lookup yields CDR1 SEHNR and CDR2 FQNEAQ (reference sequence). The CDR3 has 17 amino acids. V was clipped by 3 bases and J by 2 bases; unmatched bases: 11. CDR3 nucleotide sequence: TGTGCCAGCAGCTTTTTCGGCGGGAGCCCCTTCACAGATACGCAGTATTTT. This encodes CASSFFGGSPFTDTQYF. Using reference TRBV7-9 and TRBJ2-3 for the parts outside the CDR3, the full variable domain is DTGVSQNPRHKITKRGQNVTFRCDPISEHNRLYWYRQTLGQGPEFLTYFQNEAQLEKSRLLSDRFSAERPKGSFSTLEIQRTEQGDSAMYLCASSFFGGSPFTDTQYFGPGTRLTVL.

The chain couples TRBV9 to TRBJ1-1; the D is unclear. This CDR3 has 13 residues. Trimming stripped 4 bases from V and 4 bases from J, with 11 bases between. Germline assignment: CDR1 SGDLS and CDR2 YYNGEE. The DNA for the CDR3 is TGTGCCAGCAGCAATACGGGAGGCACTGAAGCTTTCTTT. It specifies CASSNTGGTEAFF. Full variable domain (rest looked up from reference TRBV9 and TRBJ1-1): DSGVTQTPKHLITATGQRVTLRCSPRSGDLSVYWYQQSLDQGLQFLIQYYNGEERAKGNILERFSAQQFPDLHSELNLSSLELGDSALYFCASSNTGGTEAFFGQGTRLTVV.

The rearrangement joins TRBV7-2 to TRBJ2-1, with 9 nucleotides matching TRBD1. CDR3 length: 15 amino acids. From germline, CDR1 is SGHTA and CDR2 FQGNSA. With V trimmed by 3 bases and J by 7 bases, 7 bases remained unmatched. The DNA for the CDR3 is TGTGCCAGCAGCTTTGGGACAGGGATCATGAATGAGCAGTTCTTC. It is translated as CASSFGTGIMNEQFF.

V and J are TRBV19 and TRBJ2-5, with D possibly matching TRBD1 (7 bases). CDR3 length equals 17 residues. The germline V gene encodes CDR1 LNHDA and CDR2 SQIVND (reference sequence). The V end lost 5 bases, the J end lost 5 bases, and 24 bases lay between the germline ends. The CDR3 loop is CASSPGDRALLGETQYF. The CDR3 DNA sequence: TGTGCCAGTAGTCCGGGGGACAGAGCTCTCCTGGGGGAGACCCAGTACTTC.

The chain has TRBV5-6 and TRBJ1-2, with D possibly being TRBD1 (6 bases). Germline CDR1 SGHDT, CDR2 YYEEEE. CDR3 size: 12 residues. V lost 4 bases and J lost 13, with 17 bases in between. Here the CDR3 DNA reads TGTGCCAGCAGCAGTTTAGGACAGAAGGGCACCTTC. Translating gives CASSSLGQKGTF.

The table lists this clone with a count of one. The chain employs TRBV5-1 and TRBJ2-1, with unresolved D. The V end was cut by 3 bases, the J end by 7 bases, with 8 bases between. The CDR3 has 12 amino acids. The germline V gene encodes CDR1 SGHRS and CDR2 YFSETQ. CDR3 loop: CASSSPPNEQFF. CDR3 DNA: TGCGCCAGCAGCTCCCCCCCTAATGAGCAGTTCTTC.

CDR3: CASSEQGIRETQYF. The CDR3, as DNA: TGTGCCAGCAGTGAACAGGGGATCAGGGAGACCCAGTACTTC. J is TRBJ2-5 and V is TRBV2; the D gene is possibly TRBD1 (6 bases). This CDR3 comprises 14 residues. The germline V gene encodes CDR1 SNHLY and CDR2 FYNNEI. V shed 2 bases and J shed 5 bases, with 12 bases lying between them.

The V and J genes are TRBV27 and TRBJ2-3, with D hard to call. The CDR3 has 15 amino acids. The V gene lost 5 bases and the J gene lost 2 bases, with 14 bases spanning the gap. Germline values: CDR1 MNHEY, CDR2 SMNVEV (reference sequence). The CDR3 sequence: CASSTAGPYTDTQYF. The CDR3 region has the DNA TGTGCCAGCAGTACAGCCGGCCCATACACAGATACGCAGTATTTT.

V gene TRBV27 combines with J gene TRBJ1-3; 7 bases match TRBD1. This CDR3 is built from 15 residues. V shed 6 bases, J shed 4 bases, and the junction held 9 bases outside the gene matches. The germline gives CDR1 MNHEY, CDR2 SMNVEV (reference sequence). This CDR3 is CASRATGMRGNTIYF. In DNA, the CDR3 is TGTGCCAGCAGGGCGACAGGGATGAGAGGAAACACCATATATTTT.

This chain connects TRBV2 to TRBJ2-3; 16 bases fit TRBD2. The CDR3 is 16 residues long. The V segment lost 6 bases and the J segment 7 bases; nucleotides outside the gene matches: 7. Germline-derived CDR1 and CDR2 are SNHLY and FYNNEI. The DNA for the CDR3 is TGTGCCAGCAGGGGGACTAGCGGGAGGGCCGGGAATACGCAGTATTTT. This sequence encodes CASRGTSGRAGNTQYF.

The chain links TRBV11-3 to TRBJ1-3; D is ambiguous. Trimming cost V 2 bases and J 4 bases, with 12 bases left between them. The CDR3 runs 15 residues. From germline, CDR1 is SGHNT and CDR2 YENEEA. CDR3 region: CASSLPAPGGNTIYF. CDR3 nucleotides: TGTGCCAGCAGCTTACCGGCCCCCGGGGGAAACACCATATATTTT.

This rearrangement joins TRBV5-4 to TRBJ1-2; 10 bases align to TRBD1. The germline gives CDR1 SGHNT, CDR2 YYREEE (reference sequence). CDR3 size: 17 residues. The trim removed 4 bases at V and 5 bases at J, leaving 14 bases unmatched. In nucleotides, the CDR3 is TGTGCCAGCAGCCCCCGGGACAGGGGCTTTGCGGGGTATGGCTACACCTTC. Translated: CASSPRDRGFAGYGYTF.

The CDR3 nucleotides are TGTGCCAGTAGTATCGGGGCGGGAGGGTCCTACGAGCAGTACTTC. Translated: CASSIGAGGSYEQYF. This sequence joins TRBV19 and TRBJ2-7, with 9 bases lining up with TRBD2. The germline V gene has CDR1 LNHDA and CDR2 SQIVND (reference sequence). The CDR3 contains 15 residues. J gave up 1 base and V 3 bases, and 4 bases lay outside the gene matches.

The J gene is TRBJ1-4, the V gene TRBV7-9, with TRBD1 identical over 7 bases. This CDR3 region has 18 residues. The germline CDR1 and CDR2 sequences are SEHNR and FQNEAQ (reference sequence). V lost 5 bases and J lost 0; bases outside the gene matches: 12. Here the CDR3 DNA reads TGTGCCAGCAGCAGACGGACAGGACCCGTTGCAACTAATGAAAAACTGTTTTTT. This encodes CASSRRTGPVATNEKLFF.

CDR3 bases: TGTGCCAGCAGCCAAACAGGGGGAAGGAGGGCTTTCTTT. This translates into CASSQTGGRRAFF. The chain employs TRBV27 and TRBJ1-1; TRBD1 matches at 8 bases. This CDR3 comprises 13 residues. V shed 6 bases and J 11 bases; nucleotides not matched to a gene: 11. CDR1 and CDR2 (germline): MNHEY, SMNVEV (reference sequence).

The rearrangement uses TRBV7-6 and TRBJ2-7; a weak D match, TRBD1 (5 bases). CDR1 and CDR2 from the germline V gene are SGHVS and FNYEAQ. The V end lost 6 bases, the J end lost 3 bases, and 21 bases lay between the germline ends. CDR3 length: 16 amino acids. The CDR3 coding sequence is TGTGCCAGCAGTTCACAAGTATGGGGCTCCCTCTACGAGCAGTACTTC. It encodes CASSSQVWGSLYEQYF.

The chain couples TRBV11-2 to TRBJ1-5; the D gene is possibly TRBD1 (6 bases). This CDR3 comprises 17 residues. V dropped 0 bases and J dropped 2 bases, with 14 bases sitting between them. The germline V gene encodes CDR1 SGHAT and CDR2 FQNNGV. The CDR3 coding sequence is TGTGCCAGCAGCTTAGAGGGGGCGGGTATTCGCAATCAGCCCCAGCATTTT. Amino acids: CASSLEGAGIRNQPQHF.

The sample holds one count of this clone. The J gene is TRBJ1-5, the V gene TRBV30; TRBD1 agrees at 7 bases. The CDR3 extends over 13 amino acids. Germline V CDR1 and CDR2: GTSNPN, SVGIG (reference sequence). The V gene end was trimmed by 1 base and the J gene end by 5 bases; junction bases not matched to a gene: 2. The CDR3 protein is CAWSGQGDQPQHF. The CDR3 DNA reads as TGTGCCTGGAGTGGACAGGGTGATCAGCCCCAGCATTTT.

This chain joins TRBV6-5 and TRBJ1-2; D remains unclear. CDR3 size: 15 residues. Trimming left V 8 bases short and J 5 bases short, with 21 bases between. CDR1 and CDR2 from the germline V gene are MNHEY and SVGAGI. The DNA of the CDR3 is TGTGCCAGCCTAGGTGGGCGGGCCCGAACTTATGGCTACACCTTC. Amino acids: CASLGGRARTYGYTF.

The chain combines TRBV11-2 with TRBJ2-7; 10 nucleotides match TRBD2. The CDR3 totals 15 residues. CDR1 is SGHAT, CDR2 FQNNGV, per germline. Trimming removed 5 bases from V and 3 bases from J; junction bases left unmatched: 7. The DNA of the CDR3 is TGTGCCAGCAGCCCCACTCGGACTAGCGGCTACGAGCAGTACTTC. Translation: CASSPTRTSGYEQYF.

J is TRBJ2-2 and V is TRBV29-1, with D perhaps matching TRBD2 (6 bases). Germline CDR1 SQVTM, CDR2 ANQGSEA. The CDR3 has 13 residues. The V end lost 5 bases, the J end lost 4 bases, and 11 bases lay between the germline ends. Written as DNA, the CDR3 is TGCAGCGTTCGGGACGGGAGCACCGGGGAGCTGTTTTTT. Residues: CSVRDGSTGELFF.

The chain is built from TRBV28 and TRBJ2-5, with D hard to call. Germline assignment: CDR1 MDHEN and CDR2 SYDVKM. The CDR3 is made up of 12 amino acids. Written as DNA, the CDR3 is TGTGCGACGTGCAGAGGACAAGAGACCCAGTACTTC. This translates into CATCRGQETQYF.

The chain employs TRBV27 and TRBJ2-7; TRBD1 might be the D (5 bases). The CDR3 length is 16 residues. The V and J ends lost 5 bases and 1 base respectively, with 18 bases between them. Germline V gene data show CDR1 as MNHEY and CDR2 as SMNVEV (reference sequence). In DNA, the CDR3 is TGTGCCAGCAGTCCTAATGGCAGGGTAGAGTCCTACGAGCAGTACTTC. It encodes CASSPNGRVESYEQYF.

The chain is built from TRBV7-2 and TRBJ2-1; weak D call: TRBD2 (5 bases). V lost 7 bases, J lost 2 bases, and 9 bases lay in between. The CDR3 sequence is 13 residues long. CDR1 SGHTA and CDR2 FQGNSA come from the germline V gene. The CDR3 here is CASTGNTYNEQFF. CDR3 DNA: TGTGCCAGCACGGGAAATACCTACAATGAGCAGTTCTTC.

The chain uses TRBV18 and TRBJ2-1; maybe TRBD1 (5 bases). This CDR3 has 15 residues. CDR1 and CDR2 from the germline V gene are KGHSH and LQKENI. The V end lost 3 bases, the J end lost 0 bases, and 9 bases lay between the germline ends. The CDR3 region has the DNA TGTGCCAGCTCACCGGGGCCGAGCTCCTACAATGAGCAGTTCTTC. It is translated as CASSPGPSSYNEQFF.

J is TRBJ2-7 and V is TRBV28; 7 nucleotides align to TRBD1. V lost 9 bases and J lost 3; bases outside the gene matches: 8. This CDR3 comprises 13 residues. The germline V gene encodes CDR1 MDHEN and CDR2 SYDVKM. The CDR3 sequence: CASIPTGNYEQYF. For the CDR3, the DNA is TGTGCCAGTATTCCGACAGGGAACTACGAGCAGTACTTC.

The chain uses TRBV9 and TRBJ2-1; 9 nucleotides line up with TRBD2. The CDR3 is made up of 16 amino acids. Per the germline V gene, CDR1 is SGDLS and CDR2 is YYNGEE. Trimming removed 3 bases from V and 6 bases from J; junction bases left unmatched: 10. The CDR3 bases are TGTGCCAGCAGCGCCCCGTTTGCGGGAGGGCCCAATGAGCAGTTCTTC. Translation: CASSAPFAGGPNEQFF.

The chain joins TRBV28 to TRBJ1-4; possible D gene TRBD1, 5 bases. The CDR3 extends over 14 amino acids. With 3 bases removed from V and 8 bases from J, the gap between germline ends came to 13 bases. In germline, CDR1 is MDHEN, CDR2 SYDVKM. The CDR3 sequence: CASSFGQGREKLFF. CDR3 DNA sequence: TGTGCCAGCAGTTTTGGGCAGGGCCGGGAAAAACTGTTTTTT.

The chain links TRBV7-8 to TRBJ1-2, with 10 bases matching TRBD1. Germline V gene sequence: CDR1 SGHVS, CDR2 FQNEAQ. Trimming took 5 bases from V and 11 from J; bases not matched to a gene: 5. The length of the CDR3 is 12 residues. CDR3 sequence reads: CASSPGTGEYTF. The CDR3 coding sequence is TGTGCCAGCAGCCCCGGGACAGGGGAGTACACCTTC.